This TCR beta chain was captured in a study of blood T cell repertoires in COVID-19. Overall study context: PBMCs, B-cell-depleted T cells, or T cells were the source of the cDNA or gDNA that made up the material.

In the authors' methods: Amplification of reference gene primers was used by the study to estimate nucleated cell counts. Profiling relied on immunoSEQ multiplex PCR, and the TCRdb table lists in-frame clones only, not all of them. Clone size and V and J calls were adopted from that table, with D and trimming inferred from the DNA. The table lists tens of thousands of clones, approximately 80% of them singletons. The V gene lost 2 bases and the J gene lost 0 bases, with 10 bases spanning the gap. Per germline, CDR1 MDHEN and CDR2 SYDVKM. This CDR3 comprises 15 residues. This TCR was recovered from a human donor in a cohort sampled during active COVID-19. The genes are TRBV28 and TRBJ1-1; tentatively, D is TRBD1 (6 bases). Sample: peripheral blood. The CDR3 protein is CASSLRGRMNTEAFF. The CDR3 coding sequence is TGTGCCAGCAGTTTAAGGGGGAGAATGAACACTGAAGCTTTCTTT.